This T cell receptor (beta chain) was observed in a study of T cell repertoires in cytomegalovirus infection. Study summary: Alongside well-studied HLA-B-restricted CMV epitopes, recently identified HLA-C-restricted CMV epitopes were also used. TCR beta signatures that were public indicated CMV infection and matching HLA type.

Overall study findings and caveats: CMV carriers with the relevant HLA were identified by cumulative public TCR beta family frequency. It was HLA-C-restricted CMV-specific TCR beta clonotypes that dominated the response ex vivo.

In TCRdb, the reads were re-called with MiXCR into one record per CDR3 protein. The repertoire includes under 350,000 distinct CDR3 sequences, about 20% of them detected once, and 15% to 20% sits in the top ten. The CDR3 loop spans 12 amino acids. Germline V CDR1 and CDR2: SQVTM, ANQGSEA. V gave up 8 bases and J gave up 4 bases; unmatched junction bases: 6. About this clonotype itself: What it recognizes is unknown.

The specimen comprised cultured PBMCs, sampled from culture after CMV antigen stimulation. This TCR came from a human donor in good health (CMV status not recorded). Some clones in this sample may be carry-over from other donors' samples. The chain employs TRBV29-1 and TRBJ1-1; TRBD1 matches 8 bases. The CDR3 spells CSCKTGATEAFF. For the CDR3, the DNA is TGCAGCTGTAAGACAGGGGCCACTGAAGCTTTCTTT.